These T cell receptor beta chains were read from a single sample in a study of response to subunit inactivated influenza vaccine. TCRdb passed the RT-PCR reads through MiXCR, listing each CDR3 protein once. Here the sample spans about 180,000 distinct CDR3 sequences, about 9.3% being singletons. The specimen was non-naive T cells sorted from PBMCs, collected on the day of vaccination. Receptors originate from a man aged 45 to 65 who received an inactivated influenza vaccine. The CDR3 runs from the conserved cysteine through the conserved F or W. The D gene is left open where the match is weak. Clone sizes are given selectively: once, few, many, or a class where the clone is expanded.

v_gene: TRBV7-8; abundance: NA; j_gene: TRBJ1-1; d_gene: NA; CDR3aa: CASTPSWGIGTEAFF; CDR3nt: TGTGCCAGCACCCCCTCTTGGGGGATTGGCACTGAAGCTTTCTTT
v_gene: TRBV4-3; abundance: NA; j_gene: TRBJ2-3; d_gene: TRBD2; CDR3aa: CASSQELASTVTQYF; CDR3nt: TGCGCCAGCAGCCAAGAACTAGCGAGCACAGTTACGCAGTATTTT
v_gene: TRBV28; abundance: many; j_gene: TRBJ1-1; d_gene: NA; CDR3aa: CASRGGGGTEAFF; CDR3nt: TGTGCCAGCCGCGGGGGAGGGGGCACTGAAGCTTTCTTT
v_gene: TRBV3-1; abundance: NA; j_gene: TRBJ2-2; d_gene: NA; CDR3aa: CASSQGGFSGTGELFF; CDR3nt: TGTGCCAGCAGCCAAGGGGGTTTTTCTGGCACCGGGGAGCTGTTTTTT
v_gene: TRBV12-3/TRBV12-4; abundance: many; j_gene: TRBJ1-5; d_gene: NA; CDR3aa: CASRVGGDTQPQHF; CDR3nt: TGTGCCAGCAGGGTAGGGGGAGATACCCAGCCCCAGCATTTT
v_gene: TRBV10-3; abundance: NA; j_gene: TRBJ1-3; d_gene: TRBD1; CDR3aa: CAISGDSFLGNTIYF; CDR3nt: TGTGCCATCAGTGGGGACAGCTTCCTTGGAAACACCATATATTTT
v_gene: TRBV4-3; abundance: many; j_gene: TRBJ1-1; d_gene: NA; CDR3aa: CASSQDLLNTEAFF; CDR3nt: TGCGCCAGCAGCCAAGATTTACTGAACACTGAAGCTTTCTTT
v_gene: TRBV20-1; abundance: many; j_gene: TRBJ2-3; d_gene: NA; CDR3aa: CSASGRTQPSTDTQYF; CDR3nt: TGCAGTGCTAGTGGTAGGACACAACCTAGCACAGATACGCAGTATTTT
v_gene: TRBV7-9; abundance: NA; j_gene: TRBJ2-5; d_gene: TRBD2; CDR3aa: CASSAWVAGRETQYF; CDR3nt: TGTGCCAGCAGCGCGTGGGTAGCGGGGAGGGAGACCCAGTACTTC
v_gene: TRBV6-2/TRBV6-3; abundance: NA; j_gene: TRBJ2-4; d_gene: TRBD1; CDR3aa: CASSRDSPWGNIQYF; CDR3nt: TGTGCCAGCAGCCGGGACAGCCCCTGGGGTAACATTCAGTACTTC
v_gene: TRBV7-2; abundance: NA; j_gene: TRBJ2-2; d_gene: NA; CDR3aa: CASSHSIGTGELFF; CDR3nt: TGTGCCAGCAGTCATAGTATTGGGACCGGGGAGCTGTTTTTT
v_gene: TRBV6-2/TRBV6-3; abundance: NA; j_gene: TRBJ1-2; d_gene: TRBD1; CDR3aa: CASSFRDRDSRGYTF; CDR3nt: TGTGCCAGCAGTTTCCGGGACAGGGATTCCCGGGGCTACACCTTC
v_gene: TRBV5-1; abundance: few; j_gene: TRBJ2-7; d_gene: NA; CDR3aa: CASSLDQGGYYEQYF; CDR3nt: TGCGCCAGCAGCTTGGATCAGGGTGGATATTACGAGCAGTACTTC
v_gene: TRBV5-1; abundance: few; j_gene: TRBJ2-1; d_gene: TRBD2; CDR3aa: CASRGLTSASLFNEQFF; CDR3nt: TGCGCCAGCAGGGGACTGACTAGCGCGTCCTTATTTAATGAGCAGTTCTTC
v_gene: TRBV7-9; abundance: many; j_gene: TRBJ1-3; d_gene: NA; CDR3aa: CASSFTGHSGNTIYF; CDR3nt: TGTGCCAGCAGCTTTACAGGGCACTCTGGAAACACCATATATTTT
v_gene: TRBV4-3; abundance: NA; j_gene: TRBJ2-3; d_gene: TRBD2; CDR3aa: CASSQRLPTSGGTDTQYF; CDR3nt: TGCGCCAGCAGCCAAAGACTTCCGACTAGCGGGGGCACAGATACGCAGTATTTT
v_gene: TRBV6-6; abundance: NA; j_gene: TRBJ2-7; d_gene: NA; CDR3aa: CASSYADLEQYF; CDR3nt: TGTGCCAGCAGTTACGCCGACCTCGAGCAGTACTTC
v_gene: TRBV7-2; abundance: many; j_gene: TRBJ2-1; d_gene: NA; CDR3aa: CASSLAQGTYNEQFF; CDR3nt: TGTGCCAGCAGCTTAGCCCAGGGAACCTACAATGAGCAGTTCTTC